The 11 T cell receptor beta chains in this list originate from one sample, sequenced in a study of cytomegalovirus exposure and HLA in healthy donors. With 60 Vbeta and 13 Jbeta primers, the PCR was carried out. Sequencing was performed with immunoSEQ multiplex PCR; in TCRdb, only in-frame clones are kept and a portion is missing. The sample holds about 120,000 clones, 15% to 20% seen once. Material: PBMCs. These TCRs come from a female donor in good health and CMV-seropositive.

The J gene is TRBJ2-1, the V gene TRBV27, with 13 positions matching TRBD2. Trimming cost V 0 bases and J 10 bases; bases outside gene matches: 6. The CDR3 contains 16 residues. Germline CDR1 MNHEY, CDR2 SMNVEV (reference sequence). As DNA, the CDR3 is TGTGCCAGCAGTTTATCGGTCGGACTAGCGGGGGAGGAGCAGTTCTTC. Translation gives CASSLSVGLAGEEQFF.

This clone has more than one count but fewer than ten. The J gene is TRBJ2-1, the V gene TRBV7-2; 9 bases map to TRBD2. Unmatched junction bases numbered 8, after V lost 5 bases and J lost 15 bases. Germline CDR1 reads SGHTA; CDR2 reads FQGNSA. The CDR3 runs to 12 residues. CDR3 sequence (DNA): TGTGCCAGCAGCGCTAGCGGGGCTAGCGGGTTCTTC. The encoded protein is CASSASGASGFF.

The V and J genes are TRBV5-1 and TRBJ2-3; TRBD2 matches 7 bases. J lost 1 base, V lost 4 bases, and 6 bases had no gene match. This CDR3 has 15 residues. The germline V gene has CDR1 SGHRS and CDR2 YFSETQ. The CDR3 loop is CASSRGSSRTDTQYF. Here the CDR3 DNA reads TGCGCCAGCAGCCGCGGGAGTTCGCGCACAGATACGCAGTATTTT.

This clone has only a few counts. The rearrangement links TRBV27 to TRBJ2-3; 10 bases are shared with TRBD2. The junction had 0 bases not matched to a gene; V was cut back by 5 bases and J by 1 base. Looked up from germline, CDR1 is MNHEY and CDR2 is SMNVEV (reference sequence). The CDR3 is 14 residues long. This chain's CDR3 is CASSGLAGTDTQYF. CDR3 in DNA: TGTGCCAGCAGTGGACTAGCGGGCACAGATACGCAGTATTTT.

This clone was counted only a few times. The chain has TRBV5-6 and TRBJ1-2, with a tentative D call TRBD1 (5 bases). From germline, CDR1 is SGHDT and CDR2 YYEEEE. Deletions cut 2 bases from V and 5 bases from J, with 10 bases between. The CDR3 is 13 amino acids. The CDR3 sequence is CASSFTGAYGYTF. In DNA, the CDR3 is TGTGCCAGCAGCTTCACAGGAGCTTATGGCTACACCTTC.

In its sample, this clone was seen a few times. The chain is built from TRBV9 and TRBJ2-6; D perhaps matches TRBD1 (6 bases). From germline, CDR1 is SGDLS and CDR2 YYNGEE. CDR3 size: 15 residues. The germline V and J ends were trimmed by 1 base and 2 bases, with 7 bases remaining between them. The CDR3 region is CASSVYRAGANVLTF. In DNA form, the CDR3 reads TGTGCCAGCAGCGTATACAGGGCTGGGGCCAACGTCCTGACTTTC.

Only a few counts were recorded for this clone. CDR3 in amino acids: CAWSQSRFQPQHF. For the CDR3, the DNA is TGTGCCTGGAGCCAAAGCCGTTTTCAGCCCCAGCATTTT. The J gene is TRBJ1-5, the V gene TRBV30; no clear D gene. This CDR3 is built from 13 residues. The germline gives CDR1 GTSNPN, CDR2 SVGIG (reference sequence). V was shortened by 3 bases and J by 6 bases, with 12 bases between the two germline ends.

The chain links TRBV2 to TRBJ1-2; TRBD1 aligns across 8 bases. Unmatched junction bases numbered 9, after V lost 11 bases and J lost 7 bases. CDR1 SNHLY and CDR2 FYNNEI come from the germline V gene. The CDR3 spans 12 residues. CDR3 protein: CAGPRGPVGYTF. As DNA, the CDR3 is TGTGCCGGACCCAGGGGGCCGGTTGGCTACACCTTC.

This rearrangement joins TRBV28 to TRBJ1-1; TRBD1 might be the D (6 bases). Germline assignment: CDR1 MDHEN and CDR2 SYDVKM. V was shortened by 10 bases and J by 1 base, with 16 bases between the two germline ends. The CDR3 is 14 residues long. The CDR3 region has the DNA TGTGCCACCCAAGTGGGACACCCGAACACTGAAGCTTTCTTT. This encodes CATQVGHPNTEAFF.

A few counts support this clone. The chain recombines TRBV4-3 with TRBJ1-3; D unclear. This CDR3 comprises 16 residues. Per the germline V gene, CDR1 is LGHNA and CDR2 is YSLEER. Trimming stripped 0 bases from V and 1 base from J, with 10 bases between. CDR3 coding DNA: TGCGCCAGCAGCCAAGAAGTAACAAATTCTGGAAACACCATATATTTT. Translated: CASSQEVTNSGNTIYF.

The chain carries TRBV5-1 and TRBJ2-7; tentative D call: TRBD1 (6 bases). The V gene's germline CDR1 is SGHRS and CDR2 YFSETQ. Trimming pared 3 bases from V and 3 bases from J, leaving 10 bases between. This CDR3 has 13 amino acids. The CDR3 bases are TGCGCCAGCAGCTCTGGACAGAGCTACGAGCAGTACTTC. Translating it yields CASSSGQSYEQYF. The full variable domain, in which reference TRBV5-1 and TRBJ2-7 provide the parts outside the CDR3, is KAGVTQTPRYLIKTRGQQVTLSCSPISGHRSVSWYQQTPGQGLQFLFEYFSETQRNKGNFPGRFSGRQFSNSRSEMNVSTLELGDSALYLCASSSGQSYEQYFGPGTRLTVT.